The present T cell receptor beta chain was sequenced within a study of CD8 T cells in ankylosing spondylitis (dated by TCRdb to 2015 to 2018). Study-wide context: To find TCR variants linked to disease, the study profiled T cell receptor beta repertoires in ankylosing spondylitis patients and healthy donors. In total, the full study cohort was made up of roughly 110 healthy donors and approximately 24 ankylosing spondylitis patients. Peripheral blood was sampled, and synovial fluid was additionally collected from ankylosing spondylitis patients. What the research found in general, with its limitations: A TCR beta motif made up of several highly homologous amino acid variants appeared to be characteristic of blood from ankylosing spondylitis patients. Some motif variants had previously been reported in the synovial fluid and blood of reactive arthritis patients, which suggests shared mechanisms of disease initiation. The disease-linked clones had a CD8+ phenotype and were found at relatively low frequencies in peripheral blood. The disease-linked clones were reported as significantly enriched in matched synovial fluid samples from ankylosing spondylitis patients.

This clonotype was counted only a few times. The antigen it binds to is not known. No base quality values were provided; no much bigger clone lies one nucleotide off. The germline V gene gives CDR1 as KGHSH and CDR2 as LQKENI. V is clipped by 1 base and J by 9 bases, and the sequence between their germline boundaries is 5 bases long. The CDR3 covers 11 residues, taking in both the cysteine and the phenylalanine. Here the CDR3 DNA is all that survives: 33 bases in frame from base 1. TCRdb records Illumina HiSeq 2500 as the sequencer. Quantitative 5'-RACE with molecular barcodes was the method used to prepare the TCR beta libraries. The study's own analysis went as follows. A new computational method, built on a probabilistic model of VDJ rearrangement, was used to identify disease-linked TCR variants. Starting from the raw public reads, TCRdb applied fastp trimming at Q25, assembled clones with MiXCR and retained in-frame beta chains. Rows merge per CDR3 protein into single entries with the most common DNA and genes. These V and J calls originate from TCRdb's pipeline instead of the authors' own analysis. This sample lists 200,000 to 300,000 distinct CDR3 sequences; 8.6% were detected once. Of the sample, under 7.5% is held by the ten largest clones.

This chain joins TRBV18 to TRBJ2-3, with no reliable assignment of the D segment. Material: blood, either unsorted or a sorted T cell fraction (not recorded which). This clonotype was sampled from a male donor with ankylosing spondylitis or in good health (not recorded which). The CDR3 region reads CASSPLPTQYF. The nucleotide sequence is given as TGTGCCAGCTCACCACTACCCACGCAGTATTTT. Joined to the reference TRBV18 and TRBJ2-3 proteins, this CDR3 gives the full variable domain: NAGVMQNPRHLVRRRGQEARLRCSPMKGHSHVYWYRQLPEEGLKFMVYLQKENIIDESGMPKERFSAEFPKEGPSILRIQQVVRGDSAAYFCASSPLPTQYFGPGTRLTVL.